This T cell receptor beta chain was identified in a study of OX40 agonist ivuxolimab in advanced cancers. Overall study: Ivuxolimab, an antibody that agonizes OX40 (CD134), was administered to the patients.

Autoimmune disease history or systemic immunosuppression led to patients being barred. Method: immunoSEQ multiplex PCR; TCRdb's copy keeps in-frame clones and lacks some. The sample holds fewer than 85,000 clones, over 90% seen once. This CDR3 region has 17 residues. The V and J ends lost 0 bases and 0 bases respectively, with 12 bases between them. Germline assignment: CDR1 SGDLS and CDR2 YYNGEE. The receptor's source is an adult with an advanced solid tumor such as melanoma, head and neck, liver or kidney cancer. Sequencing was performed on CD4+ or CD8+ T cells sorted from blood, taken in a trial of the OX40 agonist ivuxolimab. V usage is TRBV9 and J usage is TRBJ2-2; D perhaps matches TRBD1 (5 bases). CDR3 coding DNA: TGTGCCAGCAGCGTAGGCCTTGGCAGGGCGAACACCGGGGAGCTGTTTTTT. It yields the protein CASSVGLGRANTGELFF.